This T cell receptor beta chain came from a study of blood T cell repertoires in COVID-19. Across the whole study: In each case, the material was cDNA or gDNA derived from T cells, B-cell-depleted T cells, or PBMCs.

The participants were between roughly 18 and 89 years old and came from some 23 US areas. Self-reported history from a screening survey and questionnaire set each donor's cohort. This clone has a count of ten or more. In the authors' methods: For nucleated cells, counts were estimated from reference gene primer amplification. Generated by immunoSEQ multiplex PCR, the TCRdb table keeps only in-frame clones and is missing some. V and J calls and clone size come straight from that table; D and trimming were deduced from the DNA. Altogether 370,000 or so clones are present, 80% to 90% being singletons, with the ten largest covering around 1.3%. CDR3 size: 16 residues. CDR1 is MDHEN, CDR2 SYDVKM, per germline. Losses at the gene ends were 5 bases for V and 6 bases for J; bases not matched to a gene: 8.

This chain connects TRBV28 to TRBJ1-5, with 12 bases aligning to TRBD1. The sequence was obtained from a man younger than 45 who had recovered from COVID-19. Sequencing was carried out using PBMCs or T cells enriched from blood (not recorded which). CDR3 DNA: TGTGCCAGCAGTCGCAGGGGACAGGGGGCCGGTCAGCCCCAGCATTTT. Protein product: CASSRRGQGAGQPQHF.